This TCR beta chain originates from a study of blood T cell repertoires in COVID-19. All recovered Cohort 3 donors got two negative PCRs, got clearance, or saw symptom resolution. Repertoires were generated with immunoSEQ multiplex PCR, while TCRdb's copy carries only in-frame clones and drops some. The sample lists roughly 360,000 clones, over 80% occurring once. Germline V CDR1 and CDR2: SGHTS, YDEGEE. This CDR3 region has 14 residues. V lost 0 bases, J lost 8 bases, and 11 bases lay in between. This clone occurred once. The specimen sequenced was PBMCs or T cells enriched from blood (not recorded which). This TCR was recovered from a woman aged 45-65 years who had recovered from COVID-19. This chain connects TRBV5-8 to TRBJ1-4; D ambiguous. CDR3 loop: CASSLGQFGEKLFF. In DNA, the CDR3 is TGTGCCAGCAGCTTGGGACAATTCGGAGAAAAACTGTTTTTT.